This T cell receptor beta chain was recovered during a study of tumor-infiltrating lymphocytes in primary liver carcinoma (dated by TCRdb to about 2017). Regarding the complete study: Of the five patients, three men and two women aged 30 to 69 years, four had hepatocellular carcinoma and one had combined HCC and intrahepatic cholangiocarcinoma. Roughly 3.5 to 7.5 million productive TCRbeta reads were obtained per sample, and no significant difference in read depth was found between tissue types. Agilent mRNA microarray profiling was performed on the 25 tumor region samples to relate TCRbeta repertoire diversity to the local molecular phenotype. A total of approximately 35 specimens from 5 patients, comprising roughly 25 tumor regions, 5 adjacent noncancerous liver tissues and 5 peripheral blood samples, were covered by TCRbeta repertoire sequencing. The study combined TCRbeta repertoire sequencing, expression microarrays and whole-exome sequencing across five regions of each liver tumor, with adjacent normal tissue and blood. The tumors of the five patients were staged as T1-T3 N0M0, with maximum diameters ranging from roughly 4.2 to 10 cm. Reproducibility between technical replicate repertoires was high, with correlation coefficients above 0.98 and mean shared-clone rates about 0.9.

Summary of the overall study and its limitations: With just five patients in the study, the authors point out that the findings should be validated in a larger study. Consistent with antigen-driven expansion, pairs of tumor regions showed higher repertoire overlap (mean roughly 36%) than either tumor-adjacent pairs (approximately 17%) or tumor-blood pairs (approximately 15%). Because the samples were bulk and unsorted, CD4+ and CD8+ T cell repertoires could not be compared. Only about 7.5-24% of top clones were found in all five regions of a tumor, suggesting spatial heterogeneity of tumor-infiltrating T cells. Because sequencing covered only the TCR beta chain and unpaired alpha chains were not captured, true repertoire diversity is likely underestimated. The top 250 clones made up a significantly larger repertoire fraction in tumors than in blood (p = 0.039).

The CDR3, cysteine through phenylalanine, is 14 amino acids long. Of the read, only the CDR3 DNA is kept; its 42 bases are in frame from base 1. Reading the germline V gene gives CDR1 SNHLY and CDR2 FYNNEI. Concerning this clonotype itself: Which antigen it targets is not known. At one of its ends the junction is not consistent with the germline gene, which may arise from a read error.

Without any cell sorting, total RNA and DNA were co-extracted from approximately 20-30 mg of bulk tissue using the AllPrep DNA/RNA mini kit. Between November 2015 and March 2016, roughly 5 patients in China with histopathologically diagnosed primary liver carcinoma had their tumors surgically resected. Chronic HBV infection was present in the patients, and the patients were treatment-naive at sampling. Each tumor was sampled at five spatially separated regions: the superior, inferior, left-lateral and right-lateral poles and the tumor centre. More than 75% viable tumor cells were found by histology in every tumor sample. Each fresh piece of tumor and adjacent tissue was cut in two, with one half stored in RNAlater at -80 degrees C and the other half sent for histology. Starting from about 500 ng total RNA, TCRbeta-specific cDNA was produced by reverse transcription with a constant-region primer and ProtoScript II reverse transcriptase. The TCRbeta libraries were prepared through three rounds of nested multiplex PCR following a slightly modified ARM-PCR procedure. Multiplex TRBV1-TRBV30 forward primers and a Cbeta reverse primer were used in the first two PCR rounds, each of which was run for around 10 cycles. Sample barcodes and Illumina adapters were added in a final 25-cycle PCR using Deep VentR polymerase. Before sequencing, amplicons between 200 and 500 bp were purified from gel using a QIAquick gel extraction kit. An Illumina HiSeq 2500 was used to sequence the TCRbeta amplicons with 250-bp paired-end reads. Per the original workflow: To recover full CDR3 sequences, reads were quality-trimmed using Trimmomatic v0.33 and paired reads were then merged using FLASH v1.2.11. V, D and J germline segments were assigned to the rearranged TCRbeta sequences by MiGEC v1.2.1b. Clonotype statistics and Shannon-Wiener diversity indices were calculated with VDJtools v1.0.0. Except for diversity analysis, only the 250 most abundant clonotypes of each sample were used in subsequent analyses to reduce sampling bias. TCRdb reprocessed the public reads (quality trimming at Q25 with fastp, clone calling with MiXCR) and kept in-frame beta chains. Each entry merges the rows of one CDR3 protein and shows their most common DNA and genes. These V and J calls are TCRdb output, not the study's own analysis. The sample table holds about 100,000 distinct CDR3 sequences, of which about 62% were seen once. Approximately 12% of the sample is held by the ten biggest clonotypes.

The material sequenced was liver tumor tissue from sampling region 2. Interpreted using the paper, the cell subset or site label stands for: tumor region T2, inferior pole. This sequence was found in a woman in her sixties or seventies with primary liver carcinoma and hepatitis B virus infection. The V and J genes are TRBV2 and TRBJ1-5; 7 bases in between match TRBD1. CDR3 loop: CASIEARGGQPHHF. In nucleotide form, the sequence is TGTGCCAGCATTGAAGCGCGGGGGGGACAGCCCCATCATTTT.